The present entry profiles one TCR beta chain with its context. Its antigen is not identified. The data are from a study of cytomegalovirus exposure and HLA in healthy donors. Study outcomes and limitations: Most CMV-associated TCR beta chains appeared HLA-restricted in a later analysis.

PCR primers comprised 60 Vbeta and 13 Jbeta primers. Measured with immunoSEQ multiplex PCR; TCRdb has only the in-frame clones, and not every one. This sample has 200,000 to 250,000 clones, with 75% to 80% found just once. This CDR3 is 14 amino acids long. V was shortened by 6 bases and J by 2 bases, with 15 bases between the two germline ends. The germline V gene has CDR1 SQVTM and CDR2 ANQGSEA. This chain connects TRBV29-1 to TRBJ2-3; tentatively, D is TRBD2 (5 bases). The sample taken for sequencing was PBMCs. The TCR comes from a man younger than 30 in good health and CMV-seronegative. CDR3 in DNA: TGCAGCGTCGCAGACTACGAGAACACAGATACGCAGTATTTT. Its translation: CSVADYENTDTQYF.